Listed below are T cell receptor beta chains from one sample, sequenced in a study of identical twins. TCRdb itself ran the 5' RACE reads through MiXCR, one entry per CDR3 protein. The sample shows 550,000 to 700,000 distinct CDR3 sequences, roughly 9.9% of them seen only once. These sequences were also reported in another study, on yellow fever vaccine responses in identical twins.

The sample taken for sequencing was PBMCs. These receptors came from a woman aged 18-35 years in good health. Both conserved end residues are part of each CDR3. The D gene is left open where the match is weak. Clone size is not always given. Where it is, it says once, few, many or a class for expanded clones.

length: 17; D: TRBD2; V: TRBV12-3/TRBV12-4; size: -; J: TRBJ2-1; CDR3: CASSPPWASGGADEQFF; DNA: TGTGCCAGCAGTCCGCCTTGGGCCAGCGGGGGGGCCGATGAGCAGTTCTTC
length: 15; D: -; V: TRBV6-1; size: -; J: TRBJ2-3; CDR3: CASRSTRDLADTQYF; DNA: TGTGCCAGCAGATCGACTAGAGATCTTGCAGATACGCAGTATTTT
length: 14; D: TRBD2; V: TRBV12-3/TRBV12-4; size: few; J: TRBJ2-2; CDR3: CASSHRTSAGELFF; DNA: TGTGCCAGCAGCCATCGGACTAGCGCCGGGGAGCTGTTTTTT
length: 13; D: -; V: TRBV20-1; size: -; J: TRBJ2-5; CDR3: CSARDGTSETQYF; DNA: TGCAGTGCTAGAGATGGGACCTCGGAGACCCAGTACTTC
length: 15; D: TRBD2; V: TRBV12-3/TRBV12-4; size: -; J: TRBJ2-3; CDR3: CASSLREREADTQYF; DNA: TGTGCCAGCAGTTTGAGAGAGCGGGAGGCAGATACGCAGTATTTT
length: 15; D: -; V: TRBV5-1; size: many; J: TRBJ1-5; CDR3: CASSLKIQANQPQHF; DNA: TGCGCCAGCAGCTTGAAGATACAGGCTAATCAGCCCCAGCATTTT
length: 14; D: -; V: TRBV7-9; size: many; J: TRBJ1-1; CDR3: CASSPHWVGPEAFF; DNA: TGTGCCAGCAGCCCACATTGGGTCGGGCCTGAAGCTTTCTTT
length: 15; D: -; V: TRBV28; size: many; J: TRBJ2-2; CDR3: CASSLSQRNTGELFF; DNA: TGTGCCAGCAGTTTATCACAAAGAAACACCGGGGAGCTGTTTTTT
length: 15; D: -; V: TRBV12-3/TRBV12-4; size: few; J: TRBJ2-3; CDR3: CASSLAEAGADTQYF; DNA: TGTGCCAGCAGTTTAGCGGAGGCGGGGGCTGATACGCAGTATTTT
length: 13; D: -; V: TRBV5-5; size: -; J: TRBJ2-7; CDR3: CASSSQNAYEQYF; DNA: TGTGCCAGCAGCTCCCAAAATGCCTACGAGCAGTACTTC
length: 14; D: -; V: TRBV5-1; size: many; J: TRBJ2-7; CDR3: CASSSGGQGNEQYF; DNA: TGCGCCAGCAGCTCCGGGGGCCAGGGGAACGAGCAGTACTTC
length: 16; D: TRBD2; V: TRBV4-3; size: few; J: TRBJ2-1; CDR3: CASSQGLADLNNEQFF; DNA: TGCGCCAGCAGCCAGGGACTAGCGGACCTCAACAATGAGCAGTTCTTC
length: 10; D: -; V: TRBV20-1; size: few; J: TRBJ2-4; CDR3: CSATRGIQYF; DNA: TGCAGTGCCACCAGGGGCATTCAGTACTTC
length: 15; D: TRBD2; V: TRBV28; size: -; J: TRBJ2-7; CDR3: CASSLRGTSLYEQYF; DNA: TGTGCCAGCAGTTTACGCGGGACTAGCCTCTACGAGCAGTACTTC